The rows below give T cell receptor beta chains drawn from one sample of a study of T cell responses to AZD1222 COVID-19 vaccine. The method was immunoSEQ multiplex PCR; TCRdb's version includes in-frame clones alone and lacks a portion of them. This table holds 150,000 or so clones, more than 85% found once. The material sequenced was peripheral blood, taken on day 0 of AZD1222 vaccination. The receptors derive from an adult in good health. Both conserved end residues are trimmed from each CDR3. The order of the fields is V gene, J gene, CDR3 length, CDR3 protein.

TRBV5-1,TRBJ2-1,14,ASRAEPSGGYNEQF
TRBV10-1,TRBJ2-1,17,ASSESGLAGVLSYNEQF
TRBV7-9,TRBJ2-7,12,ASSRMDAAGEQY
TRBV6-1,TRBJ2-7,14,ASGDGPRDSSYEQY
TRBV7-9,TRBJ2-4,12,ASSLGTAKNIQY
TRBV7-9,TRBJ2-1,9,ASSSYEGQF
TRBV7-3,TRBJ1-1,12,ASSDTPGLTEAF
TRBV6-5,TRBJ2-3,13,ASSPGRGPTDTQY
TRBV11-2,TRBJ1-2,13,ASSTRLQRDYGYT
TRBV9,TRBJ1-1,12,ASSERTGRTEAF
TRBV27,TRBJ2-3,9,ASRLTDTQY
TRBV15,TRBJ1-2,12,ATCPSDRCYGYT
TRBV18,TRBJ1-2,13,ASSPTVGFDYGYT
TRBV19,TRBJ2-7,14,ASSLHTGELSGEQY
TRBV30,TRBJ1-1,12,AWSKYGERPEAF
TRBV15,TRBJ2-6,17,ATSRESGGTVTGANVLT
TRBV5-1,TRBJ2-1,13,ASSSGLRGYNEQF
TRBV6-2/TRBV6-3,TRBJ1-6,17,ASSYLTGQVGSYNSPLH
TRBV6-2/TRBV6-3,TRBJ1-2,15,ASSPGQGAGVNYGYT
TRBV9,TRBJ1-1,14,ASSAPGQGMNTEAF
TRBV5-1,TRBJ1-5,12,ASSLDGVGQPQH
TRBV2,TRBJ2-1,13,ASTRDYNPGGEQF
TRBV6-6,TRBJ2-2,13,ASSSTGIDTGELF
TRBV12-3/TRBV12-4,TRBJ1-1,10,ASSRVSTEAF
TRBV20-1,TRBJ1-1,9,SAWGDTEAF
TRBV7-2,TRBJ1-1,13,ASSLEVLGVAGTF
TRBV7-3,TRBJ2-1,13,ASSEALSAYNEQF
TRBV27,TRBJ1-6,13,ASSPGDRDNSPLH
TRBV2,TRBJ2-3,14,ASMRGTSLGTDTQY
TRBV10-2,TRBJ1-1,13,ASSESQQGNTEAF
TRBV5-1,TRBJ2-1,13,ASSLDSGPYNEQF
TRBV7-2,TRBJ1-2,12,ASSLVQGAQGYT
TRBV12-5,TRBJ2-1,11,ASGKGSYNEQF
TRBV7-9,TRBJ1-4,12,ASSSGGVSEKLF
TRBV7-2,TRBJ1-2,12,ASSLGTASYGYT
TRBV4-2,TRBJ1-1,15,ASSQQQGGIPNTEAF
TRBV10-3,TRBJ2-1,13,AISGTSGRHNEQF
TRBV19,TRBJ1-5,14,ASSPPGQGVNQPQH
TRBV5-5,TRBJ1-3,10,ASSRQGNTIY
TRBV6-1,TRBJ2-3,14,ASSVWTGGVGDTQY
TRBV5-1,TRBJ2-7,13,ASSEDGTAYGEQY
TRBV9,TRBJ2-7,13,ASSSTGTATYEQY
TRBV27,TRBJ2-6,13,ASSFRYSGANVLT
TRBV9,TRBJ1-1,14,ASSVRPMTGGTEAF
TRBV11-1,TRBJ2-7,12,ASRSGGAINEQY
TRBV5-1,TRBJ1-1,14,ASSPLQGFMNTEAF
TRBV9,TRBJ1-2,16,ASSQSRFGTSGNYGYT
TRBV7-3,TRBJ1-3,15,ASSLTGGTGAGNTIY
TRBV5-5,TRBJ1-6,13,ASSLVGTGASPLH
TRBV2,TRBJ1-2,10,ASSVIGGGYT
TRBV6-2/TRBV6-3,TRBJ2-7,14,ASSGWTSGSIYEQY
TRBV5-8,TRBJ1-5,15,ASSPGQGLISNQPQH
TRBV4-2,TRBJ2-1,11,ASSQDRNNEQF
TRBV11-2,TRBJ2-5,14,ASSLQGVGLRETQY
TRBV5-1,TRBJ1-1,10,ASSETGGEAF